These 12 T cell receptor beta chains were all obtained from the same sample, sequenced in a study of T cell responses to AZD1222 COVID-19 vaccine. TCRdb's copy holds only in-frame clones and misses some; the assay was immunoSEQ multiplex PCR. This table holds approximately 88,000 clones, just over 90% found once. This specimen was peripheral blood, taken 28 days after the second AZD1222 dose. Receptors originate from an adult who received the AZD1222 COVID-19 vaccine.

V and J are TRBV5-1 and TRBJ2-5; 8 positions match TRBD1. There are 13 residues in the CDR3. In germline, CDR1 is SGHRS, CDR2 YFSETQ. Here the CDR3 reads CASRFTGGETQYF. CDR3 DNA: TGCGCTTCTAGATTTACAGGGGGAGAGACCCAGTACTTC.

This clone was counted a single time. This chain links TRBV2 with TRBJ1-5, with TRBD1 matching 9 bases. From germline, CDR1 is SNHLY and CDR2 FYNNEI. Trimming cost V 4 bases and J 2 bases; bases outside gene matches: 3. CDR3 size: 15 residues. This CDR3 reads CASSVQGAGNQPQHF. The DNA of the CDR3 is TGTGCCAGCAGTGTACAGGGGGCCGGCAATCAGCCCCAGCATTTT.

This clone was recorded only once. V is TRBV27 and J is TRBJ2-5; 10 nucleotides match TRBD1. Germline V gives CDR1 MNHEY, CDR2 SMNVEV (reference sequence). Trimming removed 6 bases from V and 2 bases from J; junction bases left unmatched: 12. The CDR3 is made up of 17 amino acids. CDR3 nucleotide sequence: TGTGCCAGCAGCCCTATAGGCCAGGACAGGGGGCAAGAGACCCAGTACTTC. It encodes CASSPIGQDRGQETQYF.

The J gene is TRBJ1-2, the V gene TRBV7-2; D is ambiguous. V lost 7 bases and J 4 bases, leaving 13 bases between the germline ends. The CDR3 has 13 amino acids. The germline gives CDR1 SGHTA, CDR2 FQGNSA. CDR3 DNA: TGTGCCAGCACCCCGGCCGCCGGCTATGGCTACACCTTC. As protein: CASTPAAGYGYTF.

The J gene is TRBJ2-2, the V gene TRBV6-4; 9 nucleotides match TRBD1. Per the germline V gene, CDR1 is MRHNA and CDR2 is SNTAGT. This CDR3 has 14 residues. V was clipped by 4 bases and J by 3 bases; unmatched bases: 0. The chain's CDR3 is CASSGTGDTGELFF. CDR3 nucleotides: TGTGCCAGCAGTGGGACAGGGGACACCGGGGAGCTGTTTTTT.

As for this clone: Germline is not matched at one junction end, which may reflect a read error. This chain uses TRBV7-2 with TRBJ2-3; 10 nucleotides match TRBD2. The CDR3 has 15 residues. From germline, CDR1 is SGHTA and CDR2 FQGNSA. CDR3 in amino acids: CASSLAGARTDTQYF. The CDR3, as DNA: TGTGCCAGCAGCCTAGCGGGGGCCAGGACAGATACGCAGTATTTT.

The V call is TRBV5-6, the J call TRBJ1-2; 8 bases align to TRBD1. The V gene's germline CDR1 is SGHDT and CDR2 YYEEEE. V shed 4 bases, J shed 2 bases, and the junction held 4 bases outside the gene matches. This CDR3 has 14 residues. CDR3 DNA sequence: TGTGCCAGCAGCGGAACAGGGGGGAACTATGGCTACACCTTC. Residues: CASSGTGGNYGYTF.

V gene TRBV19 combines with J gene TRBJ1-1, with 9 bases fitting TRBD1. The V segment lost 5 bases and the J segment 5 bases; nucleotides outside the gene matches: 6. The CDR3 runs 14 residues. The V gene's germline CDR1 is LNHDA and CDR2 SQIVND (reference sequence). The DNA for the CDR3 is TGTGCCAGTAGTCCGGGACAGGGCGGGACTGAAGCTTTCTTT. Translation: CASSPGQGGTEAFF. Full variable domain (missing parts from reference TRBV19 and TRBJ1-1): DGGITQSPKYLFRKEGQNVTLSCEQNLNHDAMYWYRQDPGQGLRLIYYSQIVNDFQKGDIAEGYSVSREKKESFPLTVTSAQKNPTAFYLCASSPGQGGTEAFFGQGTRLTVV.

The chain couples TRBV5-5 to TRBJ1-2, with 11 bases that match TRBD1. The CDR3 has 17 amino acids. Germline V lookup: CDR1 SGHKS, CDR2 YYEKEE (reference sequence). The V gene end was trimmed by 4 bases and the J gene end by 4 bases; junction bases not matched to a gene: 12. The CDR3 DNA reads as TGTGCCAGCAGCCCTGGACAGGGGGCGAATCTGATCTATGGCTACACCTTC. Residues: CASSPGQGANLIYGYTF.

In nucleotides, the CDR3 is TGTGCCAGCAGCTTGAGGCTGACAGGGTGTAGCCGGAACTATGGCTACACCTTC. This gives the protein CASSLRLTGCSRNYGYTF. V gene TRBV12-1 combines with J gene TRBJ1-2; the DNA was not compared with TRBD1, the D call given in the table. TRBV12-1 is deemed a pseudogene. CDR3 length: 18 residues.

The chain combines TRBV14 with TRBJ1-1; no clear D. V lost 4 bases to trimming and J lost 0 bases, with 6 bases between them. The CDR3 contains 13 residues. Germline assignment: CDR1 SGHDN and CDR2 FVKESK. This chain's CDR3 is CASSLMLNTEAFF. CDR3 bases: TGTGCCAGCAGCCTCATGCTGAACACTGAAGCTTTCTTT.

V usage is TRBV2 and J usage is TRBJ1-1; weak D call: TRBD1 (6 bases). The CDR3 contains 13 residues. CDR1 and CDR2 from the germline V gene are SNHLY and FYNNEI. V was pared by 4 bases and J by 11 bases, with 17 bases between. The CDR3 loop is CASSGEKRQEAFF. CDR3 sequence (DNA): TGTGCCAGCAGTGGGGAGAAGAGACAGGAGGCTTTCTTT.